The TCR beta chain under discussion was sequenced for a study of blood T cell repertoires in COVID-19. The wider study: The study drew acute and convalescent COVID-19 samples from the United States, Italy and Spain. PBMCs, B-cell-depleted T cells, or T cells were the source of the cDNA or gDNA that made up the material.

The germline CDR1 and CDR2 sequences are SGHRS and YFSETQ. The CDR3 sequence is 15 residues long. V dropped 4 bases and J dropped 4; count of bases not matched to a gene: 6. Authors' analysis steps: By means of reference gene primer amplification, nucleated cell counts were estimated. Only in-frame clones appear in the TCRdb table, and some are missing; sequencing was by immunoSEQ multiplex PCR. The DNA gave D and trimming, while V, J and clone size come from that table. This table holds fewer than 250,000 clones, 75% to 90% found once. Sequencing used peripheral blood. The receptor comes from a man in his sixties who had recovered from COVID-19. The V gene is TRBV5-1, the J gene TRBJ2-2; 8 nucleotides line up with TRBD2. The DNA of the CDR3 is TGCGCCAGCAGCCGCGGGGGGCAAGCCACCGGGGAGCTGTTTTTT. It encodes CASSRGGQATGELFF.